This T cell receptor (beta chain) emerged from a study of control samples from healthy donors and cancer patients. Trimming pared 5 bases from V and 5 bases from J, leaving 14 bases between. This CDR3 region has 14 residues. Looked up from germline, CDR1 is SGHAT and CDR2 is FQNNGV. TCRdb keeps only in-frame clones here, not all; method: immunoSEQ multiplex PCR. The table includes 100,000 to 150,000 clones, over 85% detected once. The receptor was isolated from a man between 18 and 35 years old in good health. The sample taken for sequencing was blood. V usage is TRBV11-2 and J usage is TRBJ2-3, with D perhaps TRBD2 (5 bases). The CDR3 is CASSARTRGDTQYF. In DNA form, the CDR3 reads TGTGCCAGCAGCGCCCGGACTCGAGGAGATACGCAGTATTTT.